Listed here are 13 T cell receptor beta chains from one sample, sequenced in a study of blood T cell repertoires in COVID-19. The table came from immunoSEQ multiplex PCR; TCRdb's copy has only in-frame clones and leaves some out. Here the sample spans 15,000 to 20,000 clones, roughly nine tenths being singletons. The specimen was peripheral blood. These receptors were taken from a human donor with active COVID-19. The donor label of this sample is uncertain.

This chain connects TRBV6-1 to TRBJ2-1; 7 positions agree with TRBD1. The length of the CDR3 is 15 residues. Looked up from germline, CDR1 is MNHNS and CDR2 is SASEGT. With 3 bases clipped from V and 5 bases from J, the junction kept 7 bases outside the gene matches. The CDR3 protein is CASSEGRGRNNEQFF. DNA for the CDR3: TGTGCCAGCAGTGAGGGAAGGGGGCGAAACAATGAGCAGTTCTTC.

The chain has TRBV13 and TRBJ2-1, with 8 bases that match TRBD2. The CDR3 is 17 amino acids. Looked up from germline, CDR1 is PRHDT and CDR2 is FYEKMQ (reference sequence). The junction had 10 bases not matched to a gene; V was cut back by 5 bases and J by 1 base. The CDR3 protein is CASSPQAGVGSYNEQFF. For the CDR3, the DNA is TGTGCCAGCAGCCCCCAAGCGGGAGTGGGTTCCTACAATGAGCAGTTCTTC.

This clone was seen only a few times. The chain joins TRBV6-6 to TRBJ2-7, with D possibly TRBD1 on 5 matching bases. This CDR3 has 13 amino acids. Trimming pared 4 bases from V and 7 bases from J, leaving 14 bases between. Germline V CDR1 and CDR2: MNHNY, SVGAGI (reference sequence). CDR3 DNA: TGTGCCAGCAGTTCCCAGGGTCTAGGGGAGCAGTACTTC. Protein product: CASSSQGLGEQYF.

This clone showed up just a few times. This rearrangement joins TRBV7-8 to TRBJ2-2; unclear D gene. This CDR3 has 12 amino acids. Germline assignment: CDR1 SGHVS and CDR2 FQNEAQ. Trimming left V 5 bases short and J 5 bases short, with 6 bases between. As DNA, the CDR3 is TGTGCCAGCAGCCCCCATACCGGGGAGCTGTTTTTT. Translated, it gives CASSPHTGELFF.

The V call is TRBV6-6, the J call TRBJ2-3, with D perhaps matching TRBD1 (5 bases). This CDR3 has 15 residues. Trimming cost V 6 bases and J 2 bases, with 15 bases left between them. The germline gives CDR1 MNHNY, CDR2 SVGAGI (reference sequence). For the CDR3, the DNA is TGTGCCAGCAGGCGCAGACAAGGGGTCACAGATACGCAGTATTTT. This sequence encodes CASRRRQGVTDTQYF.

The rearrangement uses TRBV28 and TRBJ2-7; tentative D call: TRBD1 (5 bases). The V end lost 6 bases, the J end lost 4 bases, and 16 bases lay between the germline ends. The germline V gene has CDR1 MDHEN and CDR2 SYDVKM. There are 14 residues in the CDR3. This chain's CDR3 is CASSRALGRYEQYF. Written as DNA, the CDR3 is TGTGCCAGCAGCCGGGCGCTGGGGCGGTACGAGCAGTACTTC. Based on the CDR3 plus reference TRBV28 and TRBJ2-7, the full variable domain is DVKVTQSSRYLVKRTGEKVFLECVQDMDHENMFWYRQDPGLGLRLIYFSYDVKMKEKGDIPEGYSVSREKKERFSLILESASTNQTSMYLCASSRALGRYEQYFGPGTRLTVT.

The V gene is TRBV5-1, the J gene TRBJ1-5, with D possibly TRBD1 on 5 matching bases. Per the germline V gene, CDR1 is SGHRS and CDR2 is YFSETQ. This CDR3 contains 14 residues. V lost 2 bases and J lost 4, with 10 bases in between. The CDR3 region is CASSFDGGNQPQHF. CDR3 sequence (DNA): TGCGCCAGCAGCTTCGACGGGGGAAATCAGCCCCAGCATTTT.

In its sample, this clone was seen a few times. The rearrangement uses TRBV11-1 and TRBJ2-2; D perhaps matches TRBD2 (6 bases). The CDR3 has 15 residues. V was trimmed by 5 bases and J by 5 bases, leaving 15 bases between them. Looked up from germline, CDR1 is SGHAT and CDR2 is FQDESV (reference sequence). The CDR3 is CASSPPGTLTGELFF. The DNA of the CDR3 is TGTGCCAGCAGCCCCCCCGGGACTCTAACCGGGGAGCTGTTTTTT. The full variable domain, completed using reference TRBV11-1 and TRBJ2-2, is EAEVAQSPRYKITEKSQAVAFWCDPISGHATLYWYRQILGQGPELLVQFQDESVVDDSQLPKDRFSAERLKGVDSTLKIQPAELGDSAMYLCASSPPGTLTGELFFGEGSRLTVL.

This chain uses TRBV5-1 with TRBJ2-1; 7 nucleotides line up with TRBD2. This CDR3 has 15 amino acids. With 4 bases clipped from V and 2 bases from J, the junction kept 6 bases outside the gene matches. Germline V CDR1 and CDR2: SGHRS, YFSETQ. CDR3 protein: CASSLLAETYNEQFF. The CDR3 DNA reads as TGCGCCAGCAGCCTCCTAGCGGAAACCTACAATGAGCAGTTCTTC.

The chain uses TRBV5-1 and TRBJ1-5; possibly TRBD1 for D (6 bases). The CDR3 covers 14 residues. Germline CDR1 SGHRS, CDR2 YFSETQ. Trimming removed 4 bases at V and 7 bases at J, with 15 bases between. This CDR3 reads CASSGPVTGQPQHF. The DNA of the CDR3 is TGCGCCAGCAGCGGCCCCGTGACAGGACAGCCCCAGCATTTT.

The V gene is TRBV9, the J gene TRBJ2-5, with 8 bases matching TRBD2. CDR1 and CDR2 (germline): SGDLS, YYNGEE. Losses at the gene ends were 0 bases for V and 3 bases for J; bases not matched to a gene: 4. This CDR3 is built from 15 residues. CDR3 amino acids: CASSVGAGAKETQYF. Written as DNA, the CDR3 is TGTGCCAGCAGCGTAGGAGCGGGAGCCAAAGAGACCCAGTACTTC.

V and J are TRBV4-3 and TRBJ2-4, with D perhaps TRBD2 (5 bases). Trimming left V 4 bases short and J 4 bases short, with 11 bases between. The CDR3 covers 14 residues. Germline CDR1 LGHNA, CDR2 YSLEER. The CDR3 DNA reads TGCGCCAGCAGCCGCGGGCCGGGGAAAAACATTCAGTACTTC. Protein product: CASSRGPGKNIQYF.

The V call is TRBV18, the J call TRBJ1-2; a possible D gene is TRBD1 (6 bases). Trimming took off 0 bases at V and 5 bases at J, with 13 bases between the two ends. CDR1 and CDR2 (germline): KGHSH, LQKENI. CDR3 size: 15 residues. The DNA for the CDR3 is TGTGCCAGCTCACCACCGAGTACAGGGACGTATGGCTACACCTTC. Its translation is CASSPPSTGTYGYTF.